One and the same sample provided the 19 T cell receptor beta chains below, sequenced in a study of shared T cell receptors in the human thymus. Sequencing used immunoSEQ multiplex PCR; TCRdb keeps in-frame clones, though not all of them. Of 540,000 or so clones listed, approximately 80% are singletons. The same data also contributed to another study, on human thymus T cells.

The specimen was thymocytes. The receptors originated from a boy under two years old with a congenital heart defect.

V is TRBV28 and J is TRBJ1-3; a weak D match, TRBD1 (5 bases). V was cut by 3 bases and J by 6 bases, with 12 bases left in between. CDR1 is MDHEN, CDR2 SYDVKM, per germline. The CDR3 contains 14 residues. CDR3 amino acids: CASSLGQGENTIYF. CDR3 bases: TGTGCCAGCAGTTTGGGGCAGGGTGAAAACACCATATATTTT.

The chain couples TRBV5-8 to TRBJ1-2, with TRBD1 matching 8 bases. CDR1 SGHTS and CDR2 YDEGEE come from the germline V gene. V shed 6 bases and J 1 base; nucleotides not matched to a gene: 8. This CDR3 has 15 amino acids. CDR3 nucleotide sequence: TGTGCCAGCAATCCCAGGGGGCGCGTTAACTATGGCTACACCTTC. Encoded protein: CASNPRGRVNYGYTF. The whole variable domain, remainder taken from reference TRBV5-8 and TRBJ1-2, is EAGVTQSPTHLIKTRGQQATLRCSPISGHTSVYWYQQALGLGLQFLLWYDEGEERNRGNFPPRFSGRQFPNYSSELNVNALELEDSALYLCASNPRGRVNYGYTFGSGTRLTVV.

The J gene is TRBJ1-2, the V gene TRBV5-1; 10 bases are shared with TRBD1. Germline lookup yields CDR1 SGHRS and CDR2 YFSETQ. This CDR3 is built from 16 residues. Losses at the gene ends were 1 base for V and 4 bases for J; bases not matched to a gene: 7. The CDR3 reads CASSLLRDRGSYGYTF. The DNA of the CDR3 is TGCGCCAGCAGCTTGCTCCGGGACAGGGGTTCCTATGGCTACACCTTC. The whole variable domain, filled in from reference TRBV5-1 and TRBJ1-2, reads KAGVTQTPRYLIKTRGQQVTLSCSPISGHRSVSWYQQTPGQGLQFLFEYFSETQRNKGNFPGRFSGRQFSNSRSEMNVSTLELGDSALYLCASSLLRDRGSYGYTFGSGTRLTVV.

This chain's CDR3 is CASTPGGTRPYEQYF. The DNA for the CDR3 is TGTGCCAGCACCCCAGGAGGAACGCGTCCTTACGAGCAGTACTTC. The chain uses TRBV6-5 and TRBJ2-7, with a weak D call TRBD2 (5 bases). The CDR3 runs to 15 residues. Germline V gene data show CDR1 as MNHEY and CDR2 as SVGAGI. The V end lost 7 bases, the J end lost 4 bases, and 20 bases lay between the germline ends.

This clone was found a few times. This chain uses TRBV4-1 with TRBJ2-2; D perhaps matches TRBD1 (6 bases). V lost 3 bases, J lost 6 bases, and 17 bases lay in between. This CDR3 has 16 residues. CDR1 is MGHRA and CDR2 is YSYEKL in the germline V gene. In DNA form, the CDR3 reads TGCGCCAGCAGCCACCACACCCTTCAGGGGTCCGGGGAGCTGTTTTTT. Its translation is CASSHHTLQGSGELFF.

The chain employs TRBV12-5 and TRBJ2-2; a weak D match, TRBD1 (6 bases). The CDR3 extends over 16 amino acids. Looked up from germline, CDR1 is LGHNT and CDR2 is FRNRAP. V shed 0 bases and J shed 1 base, with 9 bases lying between them. DNA of the CDR3: TGTGCTAGTGGTTTGGTACCGGGACAGAACACCGGGGAGCTGTTTTTT. Its translation is CASGLVPGQNTGELFF.

The genes are TRBV4-3 and TRBJ2-7; 9 bases align to TRBD1. Germline V CDR1 and CDR2: LGHNA, YSLEER. V trimming: 0 bases; J trimming: 4 bases; junction bases outside the gene matches: 7. The CDR3 consists of 16 residues. DNA of the CDR3: TGCGCCAGCAGCCAAGACCGAGGGGACAGGGAATACGAGCAGTACTTC. This sequence encodes CASSQDRGDREYEQYF.

The chain links TRBV6-5 to TRBJ2-7; tentatively, D is TRBD1 (6 bases). The CDR3 is 15 amino acids. V lost 6 bases to trimming and J lost 0 bases, with 15 bases between them. CDR1 and CDR2 from the germline V gene are MNHEY and SVGAGI. The CDR3 DNA reads as TGTGCCAGCAGCCCAGCCTGGGGGCTCTCCTACGAGCAGTACTTC. Translated: CASSPAWGLSYEQYF.

A few counts support this clone. This chain connects TRBV6-1 to TRBJ1-3; 9 positions match TRBD1. This CDR3 contains 16 residues. Germline CDR1 is MNHNS and CDR2 is SASEGT. V lost 4 bases and J lost 2; bases outside the gene matches: 6. CDR3 sequence: CASSGRTGATGNTIYF. Written as DNA, the CDR3 is TGTGCCAGCAGTGGGCGGACAGGGGCGACTGGAAACACCATATATTTT.

The chain recombines TRBV9 with TRBJ2-3; 7 positions match TRBD2. The trim removed 3 bases at V and 6 bases at J, leaving 7 bases unmatched. In germline, CDR1 is SGDLS, CDR2 YYNGEE. CDR3 size: 14 residues. Here the CDR3 reads CASSETSSPDTQYF. CDR3 bases: TGTGCCAGCAGCGAGACTAGCAGTCCGGATACGCAGTATTTT.

The chain couples TRBV27 to TRBJ1-1, with TRBD1 as a possible D gene (5 bases). Germline V CDR1 and CDR2: MNHEY, SMNVEV (reference sequence). The CDR3 spans 13 residues. The CDR3 bases are TGTGCTTCGGGGGGAGAGGCGAACACTGAAGCTTTCTTT. Its translation: CASGGEANTEAFF.

The rearrangement links TRBV6-1 to TRBJ1-5, with TRBD1 matching over 7 bases. Germline lookup yields CDR1 MNHNS and CDR2 SASEGT. The CDR3 totals 15 residues. Trimming removed 6 bases from V and 0 bases from J; junction bases left unmatched: 5. The CDR3 reads CASRPTGCSNQPQHF. DNA for the CDR3: TGTGCCAGCAGGCCGACAGGGTGTAGCAATCAGCCCCAGCATTTT.

The chain links TRBV4-3 to TRBJ2-1; 8 nucleotides agree with TRBD2. CDR1 and CDR2 (germline): LGHNA, YSLEER. CDR3 length: 14 residues. V shed 1 base and J 11 bases; nucleotides not matched to a gene: 7. CDR3: CASSQVTAGVKQFF. The CDR3 bases are TGCGCCAGCAGCCAAGTAACAGCGGGAGTAAAGCAGTTCTTC.

This clone has only a few counts. CDR3 sequence reads: CASSQNSGSLYEQYF. Written as DNA, the CDR3 is TGTGCCAGCAGCCAAAATAGCGGGAGCCTGTACGAGCAGTACTTC. The chain has TRBV14 and TRBJ2-7; 9 bases are a match to TRBD2. There are 15 residues in the CDR3. CDR1 and CDR2 from the germline V gene are SGHDN and FVKESK. The V segment lost 2 bases and the J segment 4 bases; nucleotides outside the gene matches: 6.

This clone occurred once. Other DNA sequences in the sample encode the same CDR3. The chain uses TRBV29-1 and TRBJ2-5, with D tentatively TRBD2 (5 bases). V dropped 4 bases and J dropped 5 bases, with 5 bases sitting between them. The length of the CDR3 is 10 residues. From germline, CDR1 is SQVTM and CDR2 ANQGSEA. The CDR3 region has the DNA TGCAGCGTTGGAGGGGAGACCCAGTACTTC. This sequence encodes CSVGGETQYF.

The chain couples TRBV4-1 to TRBJ2-3, with 8 bases identical to TRBD1. CDR1 and CDR2 from the germline V gene are MGHRA and YSYEKL. V dropped 4 bases and J dropped 0; count of bases not matched to a gene: 12. The CDR3 is 18 residues long. Here the CDR3 DNA reads TGCGCCAGCAGCCTCGGGACAGGAGCCACTAGCAGCACAGATACGCAGTATTTT. Its translation: CASSLGTGATSSTDTQYF.

V gene TRBV6-1 combines with J gene TRBJ2-1; maybe TRBD2 (5 bases). The V end lost 7 bases, the J end lost 9 bases, and 16 bases lay between the germline ends. The germline V gene encodes CDR1 MNHNS and CDR2 SASEGT. The CDR3 covers 13 residues. The chain's CDR3 is CASTNPVRGEQFF. The CDR3 bases are TGTGCCAGCACGAATCCAGTACGGGGTGAGCAGTTCTTC.

The V call is TRBV7-2, the J call TRBJ1-5; TRBD1 might be the D (5 bases). Germline CDR1 reads SGHTA; CDR2 reads FQGNSA. Trimming took 1 base from V and 3 from J, leaving 19 bases between them. CDR3 length: 18 residues. Here the CDR3 DNA reads TGTGCCAGCAGCTTAGGACGGGGGGGAAATAGGCCCAATCAGCCCCAGCATTTT. Residues: CASSLGRGGNRPNQPQHF.

The chain couples TRBV2 to TRBJ1-5, with D perhaps matching TRBD1 (5 bases). Germline assignment: CDR1 SNHLY and CDR2 FYNNEI. This CDR3 spans 14 amino acids. V was trimmed by 5 bases and J by 1 base, leaving 9 bases between them. The chain's CDR3 is CASSWRGSNQPQHF. The CDR3 DNA reads as TGTGCCAGCAGTTGGCGGGGGAGCAATCAGCCCCAGCATTTT.